Shown below are 7 T cell receptor beta chains from a single sample sequenced in a study of cytomegalovirus exposure and HLA in healthy donors. PCR involved 60 Vbeta and 13 Jbeta primers. Clones were read by immunoSEQ multiplex PCR, and TCRdb kept only the in-frame ones, dropping some. Here the sample spans over 150,000 clones, roughly two thirds being singletons. Sequencing was carried out using PBMCs. The origin of the receptors is a woman between 40 and 55 years old in good health and CMV-seropositive.

The gene calls are TRBV18 and TRBJ2-7; 12 nucleotides match TRBD2. The V segment lost 5 bases and the J segment 3 bases; nucleotides outside the gene matches: 2. Germline V lookup: CDR1 KGHSH, CDR2 LQKENI. The CDR3 is 14 amino acids. In DNA, the CDR3 is TGTGCCAGCTCAGCGACTAGCGGGAGCTACGAGCAGTACTTC. Its protein is CASSATSGSYEQYF. Filled out from reference TRBV18 and TRBJ2-7, the complete variable domain reads NAGVMQNPRHLVRRRGQEARLRCSPMKGHSHVYWYRQLPEEGLKFMVYLQKENIIDESGMPKERFSAEFPKEGPSILRIQQVVRGDSAAYFCASSATSGSYEQYFGPGTRLTVT.

In DNA, the CDR3 is TGTGCCAGCAGTTTCGGGGACAGGGAAGTCCACGAGCAGTACTTC. Translation: CASSFGDREVHEQYF. This chain joins TRBV28 and TRBJ2-7; TRBD1 matches at 9 bases. V shed 3 bases, J shed 5 bases, and the junction held 8 bases outside the gene matches. The germline V gene has CDR1 MDHEN and CDR2 SYDVKM. The CDR3 totals 15 residues.

V and J are TRBV4-3 and TRBJ2-1, with 10 positions matching TRBD2. The length of the CDR3 is 16 residues. Germline CDR1 LGHNA, CDR2 YSLEER. J was trimmed by 9 bases and V by 4 bases; bases with no gene match: 12. CDR3 coding DNA: TGCGCCAGCAGCCCCGGACAGCGGGAGGGCAAGGGTGAGCAGTTCTTC. Its translation is CASSPGQREGKGEQFF.

This sequence joins TRBV7-2 and TRBJ2-7, with no clear D. The CDR3 covers 15 residues. V dropped 1 base and J dropped 1 base, with 11 bases sitting between them. The V gene's germline CDR1 is SGHTA and CDR2 FQGNSA. CDR3 region: CASSLVLTVSYEQYF. Written as DNA, the CDR3 is TGTGCCAGCAGCTTAGTTCTTACAGTTTCCTACGAGCAGTACTTC.

The V gene is TRBV18, the J gene TRBJ2-5, with D tentatively TRBD1 (6 bases). Trimming stripped 3 bases from V and 5 bases from J, with 13 bases between. Germline CDR1 KGHSH, CDR2 LQKENI. This CDR3 has 14 residues. The CDR3 protein is CASSPGHEEETQYF. The DNA for the CDR3 is TGTGCCAGCTCACCGGGACATGAGGAGGAGACCCAGTACTTC.

This chain connects TRBV6-4 to TRBJ2-7; TRBD1 might be the D (6 bases). The V end lost 7 bases, the J end lost 1 base, and 11 bases lay between the germline ends. This CDR3 has 13 amino acids. Germline CDR1 reads MRHNA; CDR2 reads SNTAGT. The CDR3 region is CASIRTVSYEQYF. For the CDR3, the DNA is TGTGCCAGCATCCGGACAGTTTCCTACGAGCAGTACTTC.

This clone was seen a single time. The V and J genes are TRBV25-1 and TRBJ1-1, with a weak D call TRBD1 (6 bases). Germline CDR1 MGHDK, CDR2 SYGVNS. The CDR3 loop spans 15 amino acids. Trimming took off 4 bases at V and 4 bases at J, with 16 bases between the two ends. CDR3 sequence reads: CASSGSDRLGTEAFF. CDR3 sequence (DNA): TGTGCCAGCAGTGGATCGGACAGATTAGGCACTGAAGCTTTCTTT.